This T cell receptor (beta chain) stems from a study of T-cell memory formation after mild COVID-19. 5'RACE, which relied on constant-segment primers, yielded TCR alpha and TCR beta cDNA libraries carrying sample barcodes and UMIs. TCRdb called the 5' RACE reads again in MiXCR, with one record for every CDR3 protein. The top ten clones hold 1.5% to 1.7% of a sample with 30,000 to 35,000 distinct CDR3 sequences, around 21% of them seen once. With regard to this clonotype: Its specificity is not known.

This CDR3 region has 14 residues. CDR1 is GTSNPN, CDR2 SVGIG, per germline (reference sequence). V was pared by 5 bases and J by 10 bases, with 12 bases of the junction left unmatched. Study results and limitations: Researchers report contracting CD4+ clones mostly in CM and EM, with CD8+ clones in EMRA.

The sequence was collected from an adult who had mild COVID-19 (a few samples of this study predate the infection). Cell type and time point are not known. The sequencing sample was made of PBMCs or a T cell subset sorted from them (not recorded which). The V call is TRBV30, the J call TRBJ2-1; 9 nucleotides align to TRBD1. The CDR3 reads CAWAPGQGVGEQFF. The CDR3 region has the DNA TGTGCCTGGGCTCCGGGACAGGGCGTCGGGGAGCAGTTCTTC.